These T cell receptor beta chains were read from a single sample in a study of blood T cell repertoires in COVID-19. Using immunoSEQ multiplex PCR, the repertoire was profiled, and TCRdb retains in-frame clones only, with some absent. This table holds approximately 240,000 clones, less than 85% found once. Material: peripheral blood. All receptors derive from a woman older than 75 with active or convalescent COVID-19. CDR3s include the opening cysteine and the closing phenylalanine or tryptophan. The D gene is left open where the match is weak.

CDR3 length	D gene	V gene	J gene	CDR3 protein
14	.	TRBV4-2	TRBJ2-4	CASSQDRLGNIQYF
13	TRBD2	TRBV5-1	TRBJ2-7	CASSAGESYEQYF
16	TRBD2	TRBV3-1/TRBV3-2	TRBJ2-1	CASSQGLAGGDNEQFF
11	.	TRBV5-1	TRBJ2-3	CASSLQDTQYF
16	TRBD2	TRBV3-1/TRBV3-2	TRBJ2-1	CASSQGGGGASNEQFF
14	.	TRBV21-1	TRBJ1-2	CASSTRTGGYGYTF
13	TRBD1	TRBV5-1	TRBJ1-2	CASSLPGGYGYTF
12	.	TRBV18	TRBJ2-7	CASSQTDTEQYF
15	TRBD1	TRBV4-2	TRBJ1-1	CASSHETGGDTEAFF
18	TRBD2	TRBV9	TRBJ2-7	CASSVAFSGAGVSYEQYF
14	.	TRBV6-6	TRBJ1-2	CASSRPRERGGYTF
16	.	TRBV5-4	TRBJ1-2	CASSGGTSIMNYGYTF
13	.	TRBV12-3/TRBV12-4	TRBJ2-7	CASSSGRAYEQYF
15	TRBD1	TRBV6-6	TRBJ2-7	CASRKAGDSSYEQYF
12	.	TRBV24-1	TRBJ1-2	CATSDRSYGYTF
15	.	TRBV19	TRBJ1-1	CASSIGGSMNTEAFF
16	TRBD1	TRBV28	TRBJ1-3	CASSGGQGAGGNTIYF
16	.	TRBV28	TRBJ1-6	CASLMRGTGISSPLHF
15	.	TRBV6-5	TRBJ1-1	CASSYSTNLNTEAFF
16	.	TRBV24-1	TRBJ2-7	CATSDSGGRSPYEQYF
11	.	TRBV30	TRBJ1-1	CAWSYRSEAFF
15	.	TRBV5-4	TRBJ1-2	CASSLTGLPTGGYTF
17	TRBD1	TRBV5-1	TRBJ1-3	CASSLGTGGPSGNTIYF
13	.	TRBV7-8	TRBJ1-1	CASSLDRNTEAFF
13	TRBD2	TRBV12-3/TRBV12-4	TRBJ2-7	CASSRTSGTEQYF
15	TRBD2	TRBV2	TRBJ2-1	CASSGGLAGLHEQFF
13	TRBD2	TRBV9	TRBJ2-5	CASGGLAQETQYF
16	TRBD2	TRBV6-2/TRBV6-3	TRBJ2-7	CASSRPRAGGQNEQYF
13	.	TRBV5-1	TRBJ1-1	CASSLGRNTEAFF
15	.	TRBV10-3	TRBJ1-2	CAISDTGFRDYGYTF
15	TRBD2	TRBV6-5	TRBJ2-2	CASNGLGSNTGELFF
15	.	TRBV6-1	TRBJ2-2	CASSEAAGGSGELFF
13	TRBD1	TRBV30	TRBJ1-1	CAWSRDRGTEAFF
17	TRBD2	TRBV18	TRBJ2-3	CASSQLAGPLSTDTQYF
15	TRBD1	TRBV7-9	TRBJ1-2	CASSSWDRTNYGYTF
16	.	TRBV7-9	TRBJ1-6	CASSFWGSGSNSPLHF
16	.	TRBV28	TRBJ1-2	CASSYPQGSVLNGYTF
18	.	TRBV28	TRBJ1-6	CASSLRQTESSYNSPLHF
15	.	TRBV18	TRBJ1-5	CASSPTQGHNQPQHF
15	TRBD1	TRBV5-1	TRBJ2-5	CASSFRQGSRETQYF
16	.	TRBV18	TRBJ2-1	CASSPQVQVVPDEQFF
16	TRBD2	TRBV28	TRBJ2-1	CASSLLWLAGGNEQFF
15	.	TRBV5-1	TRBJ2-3	CASSLVPGLADTQYF
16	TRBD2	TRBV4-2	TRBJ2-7	CASSPLVGGSKYEQYF
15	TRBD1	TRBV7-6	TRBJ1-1	CASSLRDSQNTEAFF